This T cell receptor beta chain originates from a study of blood T cell repertoires in COVID-19. Overall study context: T cells, B-cell-depleted T cells, or PBMCs provided the cDNA or gDNA that served as material.

This clone has more than one count but fewer than ten. Authors' methods: By means of reference gene primer amplification, nucleated cell counts were estimated. Profiled with immunoSEQ multiplex PCR; TCRdb holds only in-frame clones, not every one. The DNA was the basis for D and trimming; V, J and clone size are from that table. Among more than 45,000 clones listed, around 86% were seen once. Trimming shortened V by 5 bases and J by 7 bases, and 18 bases separated the two germline ends. The CDR3 covers 15 residues. Germline V gene lookup returns CDR1 SGHTA and CDR2 FQGTGA. Specimen: peripheral blood. The clonotype originates from a human donor with active COVID-19. The donor label of this sample is uncertain. The chain employs TRBV7-3 and TRBJ2-1; possibly TRBD2 for D (6 bases). This CDR3 reads CASSIMVAGHNEQFF. In DNA, the CDR3 is TGTGCCAGCAGCATTATGGTCGCGGGGCATAATGAGCAGTTCTTC.